Shown below are 9 T cell receptor beta chains from a single sample sequenced in a study of beta chain features in type 1 diabetes. Overall study results and limits: For Type 1 diabetes patients, all four CD4+ subsets carried TCRB CDR3s that were moderately but significantly shorter.

The entirety of the isolated RNA underwent reverse transcription, so expressed TCRB transcripts were sequenced. The table came from immunoSEQ multiplex PCR; TCRdb's copy has only in-frame clones and leaves some out. The sample holds 250,000 to 350,000 clones, 14% to 15% seen once. Their target antigens are unknown. The specimen sequenced was naive CD4+ T cells from blood. Receptors originate from a young man with type 1 diabetes.

This clone was picked up a small number of times. The rearrangement uses TRBV11-2 and TRBJ1-1; the D is unclear. Germline CDR1 is SGHAT and CDR2 is FQNNGV. The CDR3 is 13 residues long. Trimming took off 0 bases at V and 3 bases at J, with 5 bases between the two ends. This CDR3 is CASSLERYTEAFF. In DNA form, the CDR3 reads TGTGCCAGCAGCTTAGAGAGATACACTGAAGCTTTCTTT.

This clone was detected only a few times. This chain joins TRBV19 and TRBJ2-7; 7 bases fit TRBD2. Germline values: CDR1 LNHDA, CDR2 SQIVND (reference sequence). The CDR3 covers 15 residues. With 3 bases clipped from V and 1 base from J, the junction kept 6 bases outside the gene matches. CDR3 sequence reads: CASSMARGGSYEQYF. CDR3 coding DNA: TGTGCCAGTAGTATGGCGCGGGGAGGGTCCTACGAGCAGTACTTC.

This chain joins TRBV6-5 and TRBJ1-5, with unresolved D. V lost 4 bases and J lost 0, with 10 bases in between. The CDR3 extends over 15 amino acids. Germline lookup yields CDR1 MNHEY and CDR2 SVGAGI. The CDR3 region is CASSSDGNSNQPQHF. For the CDR3, the DNA is TGTGCCAGCAGTTCAGACGGGAATAGCAATCAGCCCCAGCATTTT.

This chain connects TRBV15 to TRBJ1-5; D is unresolved. There are 13 residues in the CDR3. Deletions cut 8 bases from V and 0 bases from J, with 8 bases between. Germline CDR1 reads LNHNV; CDR2 reads YYDKDF (reference sequence). The CDR3 sequence: CATATGSNQPQHF. The DNA of the CDR3 is TGTGCCACCGCCACGGGTAGCAATCAGCCCCAGCATTTT.

This clone was picked up a small number of times. CDR3 loop: CASSERGRLPTDTQYF. CDR3 coding DNA: TGTGCCAGCAGTGAACGAGGGAGGCTTCCCACAGATACGCAGTATTTT. V gene TRBV6-1 combines with J gene TRBJ2-3, with D possibly TRBD2 on 6 matching bases. The V gene's germline CDR1 is MNHNS and CDR2 SASEGT. Deletions cut 2 bases from V and 2 bases from J, with 14 bases between. CDR3 size: 16 residues.

The chain employs TRBV14 and TRBJ2-4; a weak D match, TRBD1 (5 bases). Looked up from germline, CDR1 is SGHDN and CDR2 is FVKESK. Deletions cut 4 bases from V and 11 bases from J, with 21 bases between. The CDR3 loop spans 15 amino acids. The CDR3 sequence: CASSPGGWPGAFQYF. The DNA for the CDR3 is TGTGCCAGCAGCCCAGGTGGTTGGCCTGGGGCCTTTCAGTACTTC.

The genes are TRBV7-2 and TRBJ1-2; D is uncertain. CDR3 length: 12 residues. Germline values: CDR1 SGHTA, CDR2 FQGNSA. V lost 5 bases, J lost 3 bases, and 7 bases lay in between. The CDR3 loop reads CASSRSDYGYTF. Written as DNA, the CDR3 is TGTGCCAGCAGCCGGTCTGACTATGGCTACACCTTC.

A few counts support this clone. This rearrangement joins TRBV7-8 to TRBJ2-1; D is possibly TRBD1 (7 bases). Deletions cut 2 bases from V and 7 bases from J, with 15 bases between. The CDR3 extends over 15 amino acids. The germline gives CDR1 SGHVS, CDR2 FQNEAQ. CDR3 sequence (DNA): TGTGCCAGCAGCTTAATCAGGGGGGCTGCGAATGAGCAGTTCTTC. This translates into CASSLIRGAANEQFF.

The chain recombines TRBV7-2 with TRBJ2-7; possible D gene TRBD1, 5 bases. The V end lost 1 base, the J end lost 2 bases, and 12 bases lay between the germline ends. CDR3 size: 15 residues. CDR1 and CDR2 from the germline V gene are SGHTA and FQGNSA. The CDR3: CASSLDPGMPYEQYF. The CDR3, as DNA: TGTGCCAGCAGCTTAGATCCAGGGATGCCCTACGAGCAGTACTTC.